This TCR beta chain came from a study of shared clonotypes between healthy human individuals. Findings and limits, study-wide: Some clonotypes were shared by all four sorted-subset donors, while others were not shared. The non-shared ones had lower generation probabilities than the shared ones.

A word on this clone: The target antigen is unknown.

Sequencing was performed with immunoSEQ multiplex PCR; in TCRdb, only in-frame clones are kept and a portion is missing. Seen here are about 1 million clones, around 74% observed once, and the top ten hold about 1.5%. The sequencing input was memory CD4+ T cells sorted from blood. Subset indicated: CD45RA-negative fraction. This clonotype was obtained from a man aged 18 to 29 in good health.

CDR3 bases: TGTGCCAGCAGCGCAGGACAGGGTGGCGAGCAGTACTTC. Its translation is CASSAGQGGEQYF. The rearrangement links TRBV5-6 to TRBJ2-7; TRBD1 matches 8 bases. This CDR3 has 13 residues. V lost 4 bases, J lost 6 bases, and 6 bases stayed unmatched. Germline V gene lookup returns CDR1 SGHDT and CDR2 YYEEEE.